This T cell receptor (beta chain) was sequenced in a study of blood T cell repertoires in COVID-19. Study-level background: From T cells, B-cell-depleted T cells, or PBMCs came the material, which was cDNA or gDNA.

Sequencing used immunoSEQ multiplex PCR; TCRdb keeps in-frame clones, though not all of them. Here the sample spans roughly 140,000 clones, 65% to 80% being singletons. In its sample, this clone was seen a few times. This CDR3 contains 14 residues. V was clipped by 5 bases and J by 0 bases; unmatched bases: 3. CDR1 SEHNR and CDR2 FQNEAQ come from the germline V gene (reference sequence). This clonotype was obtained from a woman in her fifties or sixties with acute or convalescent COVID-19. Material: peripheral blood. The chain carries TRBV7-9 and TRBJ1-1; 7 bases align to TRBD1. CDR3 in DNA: TGTGCCAGCAGCGTCGGACAGGTGAACACTGAAGCTTTCTTT. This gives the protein CASSVGQVNTEAFF. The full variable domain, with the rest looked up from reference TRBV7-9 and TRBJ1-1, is DTGVSQNPRHKITKRGQNVTFRCDPISEHNRLYWYRQTLGQGPEFLTYFQNEAQLEKSRLLSDRFSAERPKGSFSTLEIQRTEQGDSAMYLCASSVGQVNTEAFFGQGTRLTVV.